At least ten counts were recorded for the clone carrying this T cell receptor (beta chain). The data derive from a study of T cell repertoires in cytomegalovirus infection. Study in general: It can be stated that public TCR beta signatures indicated CMV infection as well as a matching HLA type.

TCRdb independently ran MiXCR on the reads; one entry per CDR3 protein. Counted here are 70,000 to 75,000 distinct CDR3 sequences, 4% occurring once; the ten biggest clones make up roughly 22%. Unmatched junction bases numbered 5, after V lost 1 base and J lost 14 bases. CDR3 length: 13 amino acids. From germline, CDR1 is SGHNT and CDR2 YENEEA. The TCR comes from a human donor in good health (CMV status not recorded). Some clones in this sample may be carry-over from other donors' samples. V is TRBV11-3 and J is TRBJ2-1, with 10 bases lining up with TRBD1. The material sequenced was PBMCs. In DNA, the CDR3 is TGTGCCAGCAGCTTAGGATACGGGACAGGGGAGTTCTTC. Protein product: CASSLGYGTGEFF.